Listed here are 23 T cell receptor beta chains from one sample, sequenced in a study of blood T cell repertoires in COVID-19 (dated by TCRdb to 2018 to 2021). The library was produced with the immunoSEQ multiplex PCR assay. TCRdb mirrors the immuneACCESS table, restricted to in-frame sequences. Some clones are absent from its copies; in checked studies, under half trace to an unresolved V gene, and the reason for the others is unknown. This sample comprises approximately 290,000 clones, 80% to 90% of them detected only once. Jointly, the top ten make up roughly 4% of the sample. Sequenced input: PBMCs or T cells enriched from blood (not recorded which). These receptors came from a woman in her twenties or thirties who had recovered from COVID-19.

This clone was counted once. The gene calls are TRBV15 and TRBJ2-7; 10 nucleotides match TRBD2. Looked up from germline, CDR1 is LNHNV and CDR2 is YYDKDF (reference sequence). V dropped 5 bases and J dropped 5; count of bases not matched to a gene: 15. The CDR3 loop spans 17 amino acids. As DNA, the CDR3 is TGTGCCACCAGCGCCCTAGCTAGCGGGAGCTACCTGGACGAGCAGTACTTC. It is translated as CATSALASGSYLDEQYF. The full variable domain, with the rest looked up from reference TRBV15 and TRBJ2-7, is DAMVIQNPRYQVTQFGKPVTLSCSQTLNHNVMYWYQQKSSQAPKLLFHYYDKDFNNEADTPDNFQSRRPNTSFCFLDIRSPGLGDTAMYLCATSALASGSYLDEQYFGPGTRLTVT.

The CDR3 nucleotides read TGTGCCAGCGCCACTAGCGGGGGGCCCTACAATGAGCAGTTCTTC. It specifies CASATSGGPYNEQFF. J is TRBJ2-1 and V is TRBV7-9, with TRBD2 matching 12 bases. The CDR3 covers 15 residues. Trimming cost V 8 bases and J 2 bases; bases outside gene matches: 4. Germline V gene data show CDR1 as SEHNR and CDR2 as FQNEAQ (reference sequence).

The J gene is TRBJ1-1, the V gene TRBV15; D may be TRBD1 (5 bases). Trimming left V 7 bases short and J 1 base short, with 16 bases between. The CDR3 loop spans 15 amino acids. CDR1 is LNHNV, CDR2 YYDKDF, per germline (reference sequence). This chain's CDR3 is CATTLRSRENTEAFF. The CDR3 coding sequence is TGTGCCACCACCCTCCGCTCCAGGGAGAACACTGAAGCTTTCTTT.

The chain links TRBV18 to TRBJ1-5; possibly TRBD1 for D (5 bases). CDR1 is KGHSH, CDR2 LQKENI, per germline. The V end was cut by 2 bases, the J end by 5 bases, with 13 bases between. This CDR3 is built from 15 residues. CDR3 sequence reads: CASSPSPGIDQPQHF. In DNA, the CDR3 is TGTGCCAGCTCACCAAGTCCAGGGATAGATCAGCCCCAGCATTTT.

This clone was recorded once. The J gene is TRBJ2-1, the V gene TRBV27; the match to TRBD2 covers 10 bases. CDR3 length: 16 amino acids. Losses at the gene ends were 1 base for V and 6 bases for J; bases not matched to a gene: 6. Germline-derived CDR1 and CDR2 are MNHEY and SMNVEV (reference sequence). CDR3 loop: CASSLWPSGGPNEQFF. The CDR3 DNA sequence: TGTGCCAGCAGTTTATGGCCTAGCGGGGGCCCCAATGAGCAGTTCTTC.

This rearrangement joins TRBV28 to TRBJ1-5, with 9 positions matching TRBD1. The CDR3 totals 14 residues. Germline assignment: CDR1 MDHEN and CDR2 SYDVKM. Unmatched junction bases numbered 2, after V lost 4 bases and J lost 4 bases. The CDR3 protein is CASSWGTGNQPQHF. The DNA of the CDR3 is TGTGCCAGCAGTTGGGGGACAGGGAATCAGCCCCAGCATTTT.

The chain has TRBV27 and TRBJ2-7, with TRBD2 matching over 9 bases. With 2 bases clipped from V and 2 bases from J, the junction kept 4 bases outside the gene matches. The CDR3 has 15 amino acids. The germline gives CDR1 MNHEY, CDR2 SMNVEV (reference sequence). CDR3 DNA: TGTGCCAGCAGTTTAATAGCGGGGGATACCTACGAGCAGTACTTC. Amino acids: CASSLIAGDTYEQYF.

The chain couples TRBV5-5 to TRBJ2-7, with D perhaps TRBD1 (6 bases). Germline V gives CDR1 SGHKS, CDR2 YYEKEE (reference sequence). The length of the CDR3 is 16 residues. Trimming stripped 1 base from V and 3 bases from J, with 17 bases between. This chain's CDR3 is CASSLWTQGYDYEQYF. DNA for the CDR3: TGTGCCAGCAGCTTGTGGACACAGGGTTATGACTACGAGCAGTACTTC.

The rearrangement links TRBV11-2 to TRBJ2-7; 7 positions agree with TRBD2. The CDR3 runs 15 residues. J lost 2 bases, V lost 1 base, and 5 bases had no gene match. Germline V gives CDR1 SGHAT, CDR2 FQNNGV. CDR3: CASSLVVGGTYEQYF. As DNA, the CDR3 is TGTGCCAGCAGCTTAGTGGTCGGGGGGACCTACGAGCAGTACTTC.

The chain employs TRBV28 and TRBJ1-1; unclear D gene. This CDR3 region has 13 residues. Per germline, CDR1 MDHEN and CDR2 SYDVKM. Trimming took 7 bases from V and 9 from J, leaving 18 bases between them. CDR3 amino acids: CASIRGLPGKAFF. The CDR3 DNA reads TGTGCCAGCATTCGAGGACTTCCCGGTAAAGCTTTCTTT.

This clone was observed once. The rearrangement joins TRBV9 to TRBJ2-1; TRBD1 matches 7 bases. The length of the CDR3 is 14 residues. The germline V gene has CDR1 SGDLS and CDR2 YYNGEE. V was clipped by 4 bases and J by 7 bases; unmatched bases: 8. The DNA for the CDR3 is TGTGCCAGCAGCAACCGGGACAGAGGAAATGAGCAGTTCTTC. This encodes CASSNRDRGNEQFF.

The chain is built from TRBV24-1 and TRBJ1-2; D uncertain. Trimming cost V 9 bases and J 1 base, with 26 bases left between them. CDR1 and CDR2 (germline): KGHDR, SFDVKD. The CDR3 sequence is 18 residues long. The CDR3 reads CATSAHNPSGDYNYGYTF. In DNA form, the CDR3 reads TGTGCCACCTCGGCCCACAACCCGTCCGGGGATTATAACTATGGCTACACCTTC.

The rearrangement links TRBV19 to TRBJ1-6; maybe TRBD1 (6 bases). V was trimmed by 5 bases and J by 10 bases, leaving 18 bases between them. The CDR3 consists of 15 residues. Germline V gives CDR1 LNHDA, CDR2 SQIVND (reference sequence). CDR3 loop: CASSLQQGDGSPLHF. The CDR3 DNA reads TGTGCCAGTAGTCTCCAACAGGGTGATGGGTCACCCCTCCACTTT.

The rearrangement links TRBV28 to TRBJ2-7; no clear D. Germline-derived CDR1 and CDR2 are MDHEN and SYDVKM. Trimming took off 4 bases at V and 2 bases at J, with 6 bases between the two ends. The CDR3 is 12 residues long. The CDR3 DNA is TGTGCCAGCAGTTCAGAAACCTACGAGCAGTACTTC. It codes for CASSSETYEQYF.

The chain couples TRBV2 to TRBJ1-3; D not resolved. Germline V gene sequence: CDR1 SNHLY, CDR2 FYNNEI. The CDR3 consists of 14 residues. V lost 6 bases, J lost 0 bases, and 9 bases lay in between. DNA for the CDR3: TGTGCCAGCAGCCCGAGGAGCTCTGGAAACACCATATATTTT. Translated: CASSPRSSGNTIYF.

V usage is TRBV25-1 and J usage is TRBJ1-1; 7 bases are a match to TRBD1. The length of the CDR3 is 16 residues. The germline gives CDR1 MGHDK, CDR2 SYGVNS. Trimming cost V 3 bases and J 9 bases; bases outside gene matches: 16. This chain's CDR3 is CASSDVSSTGTDKAFF. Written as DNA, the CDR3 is TGTGCCAGCAGTGACGTCTCCTCGACCGGGACAGATAAAGCTTTCTTT.

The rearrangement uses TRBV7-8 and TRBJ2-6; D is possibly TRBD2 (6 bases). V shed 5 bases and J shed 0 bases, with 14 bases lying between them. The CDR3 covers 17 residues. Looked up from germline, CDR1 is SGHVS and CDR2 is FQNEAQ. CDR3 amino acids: CASSAGWGPSGANVLTF. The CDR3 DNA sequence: TGTGCCAGCAGCGCGGGGTGGGGACCCTCTGGGGCCAACGTCCTGACTTTC.

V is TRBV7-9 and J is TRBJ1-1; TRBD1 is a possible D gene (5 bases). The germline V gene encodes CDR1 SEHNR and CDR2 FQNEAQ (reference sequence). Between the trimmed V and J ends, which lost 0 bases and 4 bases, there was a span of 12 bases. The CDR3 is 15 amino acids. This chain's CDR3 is CASSLAWGGRTEAFF. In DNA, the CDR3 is TGTGCCAGCAGCTTAGCCTGGGGGGGACGCACTGAAGCTTTCTTT.

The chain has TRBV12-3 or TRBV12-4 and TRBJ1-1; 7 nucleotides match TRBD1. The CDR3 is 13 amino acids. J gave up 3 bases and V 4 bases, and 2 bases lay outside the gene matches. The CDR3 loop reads CASSSRGDTEAFF. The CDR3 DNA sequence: TGTGCCAGCAGTTCCAGGGGGGACACTGAAGCTTTCTTT.

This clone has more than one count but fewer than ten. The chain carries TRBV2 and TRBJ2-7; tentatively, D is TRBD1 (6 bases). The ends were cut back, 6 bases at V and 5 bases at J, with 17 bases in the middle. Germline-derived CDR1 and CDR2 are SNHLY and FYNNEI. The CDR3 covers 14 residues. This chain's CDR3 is CASRVQGQSNEQYF. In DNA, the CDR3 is TGTGCCAGCAGGGTTCAAGGACAGTCCAACGAGCAGTACTTC. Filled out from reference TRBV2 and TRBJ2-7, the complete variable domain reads EPEVTQTPSHQVTQMGQEVILRCVPISNHLYFYWYRQILGQKVEFLVSFYNNEISEKSEIFDDQFSVERPDGSNFTLKIRSTKLEDSAMYFCASRVQGQSNEQYFGPGTRLTVT.

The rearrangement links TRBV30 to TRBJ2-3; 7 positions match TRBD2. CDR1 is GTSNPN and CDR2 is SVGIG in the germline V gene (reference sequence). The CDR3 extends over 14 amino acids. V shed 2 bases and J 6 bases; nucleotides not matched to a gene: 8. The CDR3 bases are TGTGCCTGGAGTCGGGGCGGGAGTGGGGATACGCAGTATTTT. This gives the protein CAWSRGGSGDTQYF.

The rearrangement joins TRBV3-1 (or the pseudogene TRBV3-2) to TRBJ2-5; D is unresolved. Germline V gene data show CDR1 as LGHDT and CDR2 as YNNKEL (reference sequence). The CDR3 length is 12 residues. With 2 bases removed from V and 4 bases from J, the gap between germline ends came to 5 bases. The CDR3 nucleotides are TGTGCCAGCAGCCAAATCAGAGAGACCCAGTACTTC. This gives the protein CASSQIRETQYF.

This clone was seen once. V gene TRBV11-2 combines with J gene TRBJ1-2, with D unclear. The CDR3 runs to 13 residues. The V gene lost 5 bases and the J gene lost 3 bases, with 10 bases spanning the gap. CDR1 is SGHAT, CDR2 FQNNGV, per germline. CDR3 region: CASSPSGDYGYTF. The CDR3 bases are TGTGCCAGCAGCCCCTCCGGGGACTATGGCTACACCTTC. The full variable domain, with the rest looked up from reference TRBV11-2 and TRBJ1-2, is EAGVAQSPRYKIIEKRQSVAFWCNPISGHATLYWYQQILGQGPKLLIQFQNNGVVDDSQLPKDRFSAERLKGVDSTLKIQPAKLEDSAVYLCASSPSGDYGYTFGSGTRLTVV.